A selection of T cell receptor beta chains follows, all from one sample in a study of monozygotic twins with inflammatory bowel disease. TCRdb reprocessed the 5' RACE reads and keeps a single row for each CDR3 protein, giving no DNA. The sample totals some 200,000 distinct CDR3 sequences. Material for sequencing was blood. These receptor sequences come from a human donor with ulcerative colitis or Crohn's disease, or a healthy co-twin of an affected twin (not recorded which). The CDR3 runs from the conserved cysteine through the conserved F or W.

TRBV7-9	TRBJ2-5	CASSLAEAGKETQYF
TRBV20-1	TRBJ1-5	CSATSGTGVQPQHF
TRBV5-1	TRBJ2-2	CASSLKGVNTGELFF
TRBV12-3/TRBV12-4	TRBJ1-5	CASSLFFREYSNQPQHF
TRBV15	TRBJ1-5	CATSRDVGLNSNQPQHF
TRBV20-1	TRBJ2-7	CSASIRSSGYEQYF
TRBV5-1	TRBJ2-5	CASSLDGTSFQETQYF
TRBV18	TRBJ1-5	CASSPYSEPQHF
TRBV5-6	TRBJ2-7	CASSGTGDGDLKF
TRBV12-3/TRBV12-4	TRBJ1-5	CASSFSRGEDGNQPQHF
TRBV7-9	TRBJ1-1	CASSHGWTAFF
TRBV10-3	TRBJ1-1	CAISDQWGPEAFF
TRBV12-3/TRBV12-4	TRBJ2-2	CASSTESVANTGELFF
TRBV6-5	TRBJ1-4	CASSYSSLLGREKLFF
TRBV7-9	TRBJ2-1	CASSLRGAGSYNEQFF
TRBV5-1	TRBJ2-7	CASSLVWGTNEQYF
TRBV7-8	TRBJ1-2	CASSLSSRGQAYSYGYTF
TRBV7-2	TRBJ2-5	CASSSQDRGQETQYF
TRBV5-6	TRBJ2-2	CASSLGAGEINTGELFF
TRBV12-3/TRBV12-4	TRBJ2-7	CASGRENYEQYF
TRBV5-1	TRBJ2-5	CASSILGAGQETQYF
TRBV3-1	TRBJ1-6	CASSPDRGYSPLHF
TRBV5-1	TRBJ2-2	CASSLARALNTGELFF
TRBV12-3/TRBV12-4	TRBJ1-2	CASSLTIREGYTF
TRBV7-6	TRBJ2-1	CASSGQRASNYNEQFF
TRBV20-1	TRBJ1-5	CSAHLGIYGQPQHF
TRBV3-1	TRBJ1-1	CASSQGSVRGRMNTEAFF
TRBV27	TRBJ2-7	CASSYSSRGSSYEQYF
TRBV6-5	TRBJ1-1	CASSYSIVRGGTEASF
TRBV4-1	TRBJ2-7	CASSQGRGGRDYEQYF
TRBV4-2	TRBJ2-1	CASSPREAGGYNEQFF
TRBV12-5	TRBJ2-6	CASGLDPRVLTF
TRBV21-1	TRBJ2-1	CASSPRGRGISYNEQFF
TRBV20-1	TRBJ2-3	CSASEAGGITDTQYF
TRBV15	TRBJ2-5	CATSGLGYGETQYF
TRBV10-3	TRBJ1-1	CAISDRGSEAFF
TRBV7-2	TRBJ1-2	CASSSFTGSGYTF
TRBV15	TRBJ2-2	CATSRDRRGHFGELFF
TRBV20-1	TRBJ1-1	CSARPGTVNTEAFF
TRBV6-5	TRBJ2-7	CASSPGPDEQYF
TRBV7-9	TRBJ1-2	CASSKGSRADPNYGYTF
TRBV7-3	TRBJ1-5	CASSLAPGSPQHF
TRBV6-1	TRBJ2-7	CASRGAGQGTHEQYF
TRBV15	TRBJ2-2	CATSRAPWNTGELFF
TRBV7-9	TRBJ2-3	CASRSGGTDTQYF
TRBV6-5	TRBJ1-2	CASSYGGLGGYTF